This entry lists 7 T cell receptor beta chains sequenced from one sample in a study of T cells after yellow fever vaccination. Via MiXCR, TCRdb re-called the 5' RACE reads, giving one row per CDR3 protein. The table records some 260,000 distinct CDR3 sequences, approximately 5.2% of them present only once. Sequencing was performed on CD4+ T cells sorted from PBMCs, taken on the day of the yellow fever booster vaccination. The source is a man aged 18 to 29 who received the YFV17D yellow fever vaccine.

This sequence joins TRBV10-3 and TRBJ2-5; 11 bases agree with TRBD1. This CDR3 has 14 residues. Germline values: CDR1 ENHRY, CDR2 SYGVKD. V lost 6 bases, J lost 3 bases, and 3 bases stayed unmatched. CDR3 nucleotide sequence: TGTGCCATCAGGAGGACAGGGGGCGAAGAGACCCAGTACTTC. It translates to CAIRRTGGEETQYF.

CDR3 residues: CASSYSSSRKMNTEAFF. The DNA of the CDR3 is TGTGCCAGCAGTTACTCCTCGTCCCGGAAGATGAACACTGAAGCTTTCTTT. This sequence joins TRBV6-6 and TRBJ1-1; the D is unclear. V was clipped by 0 bases and J by 0 bases, with 14 bases between them. CDR1 and CDR2 (germline): MNHNY, SVGAGI (reference sequence). The CDR3 runs to 17 residues.

The chain joins TRBV18 to TRBJ2-7; D could derive from TRBD1 or TRBD2 (5 bases each). This CDR3 contains 11 residues. Germline V gives CDR1 KGHSH, CDR2 LQKENI. The CDR3 reads CASGTSYEQYV. CDR3 coding DNA: TGTGCTTCAGGGACCTCCTACGAGCAGTACGTC.

The chain employs TRBV7-3 and TRBJ2-3; 8 positions match TRBD2. CDR1 SGHTA and CDR2 FQGTGA come from the germline V gene. Trimming at V came to 5 bases and at J to 6 bases, leaving 10 bases not matched to a gene. This CDR3 spans 15 amino acids. The CDR3 protein is CASSLPVAGFDTQYF. In DNA, the CDR3 is TGTGCCAGCAGCCTGCCGGTAGCGGGGTTTGATACGCAGTATTTT.

This clonotype has just a few counts. CDR3 in DNA: TGCGCCAGCAGCCAAGGTCAGGGGGCTTATACGCAGTATTTT. It translates to CASSQGQGAYTQYF. The chain combines TRBV4-1 with TRBJ2-3; 8 bases match TRBD1. The V and J ends lost 1 base and 7 bases, in that order; junction bases with no gene match: 4. Germline values: CDR1 MGHRA, CDR2 YSYEKL. The length of the CDR3 is 14 residues.

In its sample, this clonotype was seen a few times. The CDR3 spells CSARGDRAPFYGYTF. Here the CDR3 DNA reads TGCAGTGCTAGAGGGGACAGGGCACCCTTCTATGGCTACACCTTC. The chain has TRBV20-1 and TRBJ1-2; 9 positions agree with TRBD1. Trimming cost V 1 base and J 4 bases; bases outside gene matches: 7. Germline CDR1 and CDR2: DFQATT and SNEGSKA (reference sequence). The CDR3 spans 15 residues.

There are a few counts of this clonotype. A read error may explain this, as a much larger clone is one base away. The rearrangement links TRBV6-2 or TRBV6-3 to TRBJ1-1; no reliable D call. The germline V gene has CDR1 MNHEY and CDR2 SVGEGT. CDR3 size: 13 residues. Trimming left V 1 base short and J 4 bases short, with 7 bases between. CDR3 sequence (DNA): TGTGCCAGCAGTTACTGGGATATCACTGAAGCTTTCTTT. Translation gives CASSYWDITEAFF.